These 12 T cell receptor beta chains originate from one sample sequenced in a study of blood T cell repertoires in COVID-19. TCRdb's table, derived via immunoSEQ multiplex PCR, lists solely in-frame clones and lacks some. In the table there are about 100,000 clones, 75% to 95% of which are singletons. The source material was peripheral blood. These receptors were obtained from a woman aged 25 to 39 with acute or convalescent COVID-19.

The chain has TRBV6-1 and TRBJ2-3, with 9 bases fitting TRBD2. The germline CDR1 and CDR2 sequences are MNHNS and SASEGT. J was trimmed by 0 bases and V by 4 bases; bases with no gene match: 8. CDR3 length equals 17 residues. CDR3 DNA sequence: TGTGCCAGCAGTGTCAAAGCGGGGGGCCTTAGCACAGATACGCAGTATTTT. Its protein product is CASSVKAGGLSTDTQYF.

The chain recombines TRBV27 with TRBJ1-6; the match to TRBD1 covers 10 bases. Germline CDR1 reads MNHEY; CDR2 reads SMNVEV (reference sequence). Losses at the gene ends were 4 bases for V and 4 bases for J; bases not matched to a gene: 4. The CDR3 length is 16 residues. CDR3 bases: TGTGCCAGCAGTTGGGGGACAGGGGTATATAATTCACCCCTCCACTTT. It translates to CASSWGTGVYNSPLHF.

The sample holds a few counts of this clone. The rearrangement links TRBV28 to TRBJ1-1; a weak D match, TRBD1 (6 bases). This CDR3 is 16 amino acids long. V lost 4 bases and J lost 2, with 17 bases in between. CDR1 is MDHEN, CDR2 SYDVKM, per germline. CDR3 nucleotides: TGTGCCAGCAGTTCCTCTGGCCGGACAGCAAACACTGAAGCTTTCTTT. Translation: CASSSSGRTANTEAFF.

The rearrangement joins TRBV6-1 to TRBJ1-1; D remains ambiguous. Germline V gene lookup returns CDR1 MNHNS and CDR2 SASEGT. The V gene lost 1 base and the J gene lost 5 bases, with 14 bases spanning the gap. The CDR3 has 15 amino acids. CDR3 protein: CASSEGLARRTEAFF. In nucleotides, the CDR3 is TGTGCCAGCAGTGAAGGTTTGGCAAGGAGAACTGAAGCTTTCTTT.

This chain joins TRBV6-2 or TRBV6-3 and TRBJ1-1; the D is unclear. The V end was cut by 1 base, the J end by 8 bases, with 11 bases between. Germline lookup yields CDR1 MNHEY and CDR2 SVGEGT. This CDR3 spans 13 amino acids. The CDR3 sequence is CASSYLGFSEAFF. CDR3 nucleotide sequence: TGTGCCAGCAGTTACTTGGGCTTCTCCGAAGCTTTCTTT.

V and J are TRBV4-2 and TRBJ1-2; a possible D gene is TRBD1 (6 bases). CDR1 and CDR2 from the germline V gene are LGHNA and YNFKEQ. V was clipped by 0 bases and J by 7 bases, with 9 bases between them. This CDR3 spans 13 amino acids. The CDR3 bases are TGTGCCAGCAGCCAAGAAAAGGGGGTTGGCTACACCTTC. Its translation: CASSQEKGVGYTF.

This clone has only one observation. V and J are TRBV6-1 and TRBJ1-1, with D possibly matching TRBD1 (5 bases). This CDR3 is 14 amino acids long. The V gene lost 2 bases and the J gene lost 3 bases, with 10 bases spanning the gap. Germline V gene sequence: CDR1 MNHNS, CDR2 SASEGT. CDR3 protein: CASSERGGDTEAFF. The CDR3 DNA reads as TGTGCCAGCAGTGAAAGGGGCGGCGACACTGAAGCTTTCTTT.

The chain is built from TRBV7-2 and TRBJ2-2; perhaps TRBD1 as D (6 bases). The CDR3 has 17 amino acids. V was trimmed by 5 bases and J by 1 base, leaving 17 bases between them. The germline CDR1 and CDR2 sequences are SGHTA and FQGNSA. This CDR3 reads CASSHPRWDMNTGELFF. The DNA of the CDR3 is TGTGCCAGCAGCCACCCCCGGTGGGACATGAACACCGGGGAGCTGTTTTTT.

The chain links TRBV19 to TRBJ1-6; 8 bases map to TRBD1. In germline, CDR1 is LNHDA, CDR2 SQIVND (reference sequence). V was clipped by 7 bases and J by 4 bases; unmatched bases: 6. The CDR3 is 15 amino acids. Written as DNA, the CDR3 is TGTGCCAGTACCTCGGACAGGGAGTATAATTCACCCCTCCACTTT. Translated: CASTSDREYNSPLHF.

The rearrangement links TRBV28 to TRBJ1-4, with TRBD1 identical over 8 bases. V lost 5 bases to trimming and J lost 7 bases; unmatched junction nucleotides: 6. Germline lookup yields CDR1 MDHEN and CDR2 SYDVKM. The CDR3 contains 14 residues. The CDR3 is CASSPTQGVEKLFF. Here the CDR3 DNA reads TGTGCCAGCAGTCCGACACAGGGGGTTGAAAAACTGTTTTTT.

The rearrangement links TRBV6-5 to TRBJ1-6, with D unclear. Per germline, CDR1 MNHEY and CDR2 SVGAGI. V lost 2 bases, J lost 7 bases, and 9 bases lay in between. This CDR3 has 14 amino acids. CDR3 sequence reads: CASSYEGSNSPLHF. The CDR3 nucleotides are TGTGCCAGCAGTTACGAGGGCTCAAATTCACCCCTCCACTTT.

Notes on this clone: Other DNA sequences in the sample encode the same CDR3. The V and J genes are TRBV19 and TRBJ1-5; D remains ambiguous. This CDR3 is built from 14 residues. CDR1 LNHDA and CDR2 SQIVND come from the germline V gene (reference sequence). V was shortened by 5 bases and J by 0 bases, with 8 bases between the two germline ends. The CDR3: CASSAGYSNQPQHF. CDR3 nucleotides: TGTGCCAGTAGTGCGGGGTATAGCAATCAGCCCCAGCATTTT.